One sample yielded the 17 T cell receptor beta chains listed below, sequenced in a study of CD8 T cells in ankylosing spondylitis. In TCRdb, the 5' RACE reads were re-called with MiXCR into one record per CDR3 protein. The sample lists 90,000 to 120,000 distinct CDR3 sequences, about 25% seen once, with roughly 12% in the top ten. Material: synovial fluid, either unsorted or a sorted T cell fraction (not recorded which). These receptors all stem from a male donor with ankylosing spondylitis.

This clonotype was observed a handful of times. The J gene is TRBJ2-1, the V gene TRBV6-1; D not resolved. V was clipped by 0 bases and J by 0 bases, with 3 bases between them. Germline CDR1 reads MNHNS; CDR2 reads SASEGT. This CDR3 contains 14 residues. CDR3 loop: CASSEASSYNEQFF. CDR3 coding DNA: TGTGCCAGCAGTGAAGCTAGCTCCTACAATGAGCAGTTCTTC.

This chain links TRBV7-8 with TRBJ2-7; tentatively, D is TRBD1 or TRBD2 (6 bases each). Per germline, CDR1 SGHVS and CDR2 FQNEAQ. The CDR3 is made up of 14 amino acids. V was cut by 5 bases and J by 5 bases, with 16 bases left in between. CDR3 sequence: CASSEGGRVNEQYF. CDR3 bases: TGTGCCAGCAGCGAGGGGGGCAGGGTAAACGAGCAGTACTTC.

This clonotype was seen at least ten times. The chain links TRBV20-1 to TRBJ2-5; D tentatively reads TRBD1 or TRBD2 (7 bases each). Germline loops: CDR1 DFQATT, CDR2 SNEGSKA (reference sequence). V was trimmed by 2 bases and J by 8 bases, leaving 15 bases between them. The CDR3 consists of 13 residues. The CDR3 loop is CSARHQGGETQYF. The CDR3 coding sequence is TGCAGTGCTAGACACCAGGGGGGGGAAACCCAGTACTTC.

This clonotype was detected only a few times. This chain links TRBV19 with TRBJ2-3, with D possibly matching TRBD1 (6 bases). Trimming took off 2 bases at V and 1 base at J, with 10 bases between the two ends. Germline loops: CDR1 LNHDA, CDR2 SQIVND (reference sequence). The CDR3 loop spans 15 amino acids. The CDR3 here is CASSISRGGTDTQYF. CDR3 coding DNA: TGTGCCAGTAGTATATCCAGGGGTGGCACAGATACGCAGTATTTT.

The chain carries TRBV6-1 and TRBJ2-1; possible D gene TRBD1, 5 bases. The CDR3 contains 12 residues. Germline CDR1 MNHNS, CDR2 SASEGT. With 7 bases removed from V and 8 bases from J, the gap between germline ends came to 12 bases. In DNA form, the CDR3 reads TGTGCCAGCACGGAGTGGGGCGATGAGCAGTTCTTC. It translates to CASTEWGDEQFF.

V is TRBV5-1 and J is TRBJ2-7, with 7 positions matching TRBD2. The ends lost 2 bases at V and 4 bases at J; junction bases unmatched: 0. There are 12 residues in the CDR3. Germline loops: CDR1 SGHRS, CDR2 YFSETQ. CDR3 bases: TGCGCCAGCAGCTTTAGCGGGTACGAGCAGTACTTC. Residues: CASSFSGYEQYF.

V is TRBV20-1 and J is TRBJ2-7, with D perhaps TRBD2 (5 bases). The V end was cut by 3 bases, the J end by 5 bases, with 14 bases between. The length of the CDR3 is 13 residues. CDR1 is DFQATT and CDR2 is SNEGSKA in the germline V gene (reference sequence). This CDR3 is CSASFPGNNEQYF. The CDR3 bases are TGCAGTGCTAGCTTCCCCGGGAACAACGAGCAGTACTTC.

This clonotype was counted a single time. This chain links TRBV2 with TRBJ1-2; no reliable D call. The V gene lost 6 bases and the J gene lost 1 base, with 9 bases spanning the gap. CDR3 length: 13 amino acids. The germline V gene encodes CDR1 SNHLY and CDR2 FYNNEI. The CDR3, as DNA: TGTGCCAGCAGCCCGGGAAATAACTATGGCTACACCTTC. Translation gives CASSPGNNYGYTF.

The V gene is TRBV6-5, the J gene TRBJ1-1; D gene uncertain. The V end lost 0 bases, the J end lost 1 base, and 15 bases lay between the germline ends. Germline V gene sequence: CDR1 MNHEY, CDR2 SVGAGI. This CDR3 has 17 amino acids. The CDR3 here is CASSYSIGFSENTEAFF. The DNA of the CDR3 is TGTGCCAGCAGTTACTCGATAGGCTTTTCGGAGAACACTGAAGCTTTCTTT.

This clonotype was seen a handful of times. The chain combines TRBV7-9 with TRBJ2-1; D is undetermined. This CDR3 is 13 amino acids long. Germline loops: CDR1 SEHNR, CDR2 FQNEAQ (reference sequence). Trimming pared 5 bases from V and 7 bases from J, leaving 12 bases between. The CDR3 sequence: CASSLNTGNEQFF. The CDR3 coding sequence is TGTGCCAGCAGCCTGAACACTGGGAATGAGCAGTTCTTC.

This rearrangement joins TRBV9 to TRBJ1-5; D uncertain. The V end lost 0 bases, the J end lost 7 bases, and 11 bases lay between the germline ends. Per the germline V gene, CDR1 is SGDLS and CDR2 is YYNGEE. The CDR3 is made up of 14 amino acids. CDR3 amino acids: CASSVGPGGQPQHF. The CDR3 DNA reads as TGTGCCAGCAGCGTAGGGCCCGGCGGACAGCCCCAGCATTTT. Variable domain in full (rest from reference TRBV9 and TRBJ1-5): DSGVTQTPKHLITATGQRVTLRCSPRSGDLSVYWYQQSLDQGLQFLIQYYNGEERAKGNILERFSAQQFPDLHSELNLSSLELGDSALYFCASSVGPGGQPQHFGDGTRLSIL.

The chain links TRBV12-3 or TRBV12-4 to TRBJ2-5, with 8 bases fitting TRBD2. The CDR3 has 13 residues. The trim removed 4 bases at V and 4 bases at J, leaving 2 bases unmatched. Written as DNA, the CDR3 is TGTGCCAGCAGTTACGCGGGGGGAGAGACCCAGTACTTC. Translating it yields CASSYAGGETQYF.

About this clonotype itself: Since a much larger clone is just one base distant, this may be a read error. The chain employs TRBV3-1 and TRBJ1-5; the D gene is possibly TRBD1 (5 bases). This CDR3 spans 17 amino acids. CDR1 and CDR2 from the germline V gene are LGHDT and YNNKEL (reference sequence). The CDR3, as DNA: TGTGCCTGCAGCCAAGCCCCCCCAGGGTCGAACAATCAGCCCCAGCATTTT. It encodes CACSQAPPGSNNQPQHF.

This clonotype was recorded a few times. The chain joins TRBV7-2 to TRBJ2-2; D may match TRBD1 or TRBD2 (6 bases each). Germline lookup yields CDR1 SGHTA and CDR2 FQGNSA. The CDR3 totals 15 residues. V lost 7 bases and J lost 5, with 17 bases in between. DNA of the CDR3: TGTGCCAGCAATCCCCAGGGGAGGAGGACCGGGGAGCTGTTTTTT. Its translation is CASNPQGRRTGELFF.

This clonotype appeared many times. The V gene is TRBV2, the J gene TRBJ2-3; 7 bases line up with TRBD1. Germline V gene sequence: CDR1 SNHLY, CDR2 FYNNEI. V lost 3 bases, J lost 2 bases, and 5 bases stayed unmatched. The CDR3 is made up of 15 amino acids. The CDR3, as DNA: TGTGCCAGCAGTGATGACAGGGAATACACAGATACGCAGTATTTT. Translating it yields CASSDDREYTDTQYF.

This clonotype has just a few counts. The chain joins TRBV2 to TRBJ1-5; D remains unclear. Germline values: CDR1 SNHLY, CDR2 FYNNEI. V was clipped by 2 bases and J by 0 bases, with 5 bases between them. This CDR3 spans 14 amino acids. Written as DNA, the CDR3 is TGTGCCAGCAGTGAATTTAGTAGCAATCAGCCCCAGCATTTT. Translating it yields CASSEFSSNQPQHF. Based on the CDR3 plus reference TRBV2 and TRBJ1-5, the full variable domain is EPEVTQTPSHQVTQMGQEVILRCVPISNHLYFYWYRQILGQKVEFLVSFYNNEISEKSEIFDDQFSVERPDGSNFTLKIRSTKLEDSAMYFCASSEFSSNQPQHFGDGTRLSIL.

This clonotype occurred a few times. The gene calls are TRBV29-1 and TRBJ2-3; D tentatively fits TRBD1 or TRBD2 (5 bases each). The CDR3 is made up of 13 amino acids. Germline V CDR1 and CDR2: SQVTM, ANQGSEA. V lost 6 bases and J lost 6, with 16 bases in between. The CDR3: CSVRDPSRDTQYF. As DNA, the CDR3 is TGCAGCGTCCGGGACCCAAGTAGGGATACGCAGTATTTT.